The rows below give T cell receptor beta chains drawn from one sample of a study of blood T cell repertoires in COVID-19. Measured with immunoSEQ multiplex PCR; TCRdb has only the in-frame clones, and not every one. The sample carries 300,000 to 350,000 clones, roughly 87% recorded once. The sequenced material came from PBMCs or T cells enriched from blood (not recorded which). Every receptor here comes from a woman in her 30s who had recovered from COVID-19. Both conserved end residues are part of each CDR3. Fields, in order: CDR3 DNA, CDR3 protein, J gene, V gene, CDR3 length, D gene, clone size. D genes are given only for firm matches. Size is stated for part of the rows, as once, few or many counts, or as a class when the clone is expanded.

CDR3 DNA: TGTGCCAGCAGCACACGAAGGACTGGACTCCGACAAGAGACCCAGTACTTC
CDR3 protein: CASSTRRTGLRQETQYF
J gene: TRBJ2-5
V gene: TRBV21-1
CDR3 length: 17
D gene: NA
clone size: NA

CDR3 DNA: TGCACCAGCAGCCAAGTATCCGGGACAGGGGATTTTAACTATGGCTACACCTTC
CDR3 protein: CTSSQVSGTGDFNYGYTF
J gene: TRBJ1-2
V gene: TRBV1
CDR3 length: 18
D gene: NA
clone size: NA

CDR3 DNA: TGTGCCAGCAGCAAAGGGCGGGGCCGGTGTAATGAAAAACTGTTTTTT
CDR3 protein: CASSKGRGRCNEKLFF
J gene: TRBJ1-4
V gene: TRBV21-1
CDR3 length: 16
D gene: NA
clone size: NA

CDR3 DNA: TGTGCCAGCAAACAGAATTATGGCTACACCTTC
CDR3 protein: CASKQNYGYTF
J gene: TRBJ1-2
V gene: TRBV2
CDR3 length: 11
D gene: NA
clone size: NA

CDR3 DNA: TGTGCCAGCAGCTTGGATAGCGGATCCCGTGGGGATACGCAGTATTTT
CDR3 protein: CASSLDSGSRGDTQYF
J gene: TRBJ2-3
V gene: TRBV5-6
CDR3 length: 16
D gene: NA
clone size: NA

CDR3 DNA: TGTGCCAGCAGTTTATGGGCAGTCGGAGGTGAAAAACTGTTTTTT
CDR3 protein: CASSLWAVGGEKLFF
J gene: TRBJ1-4
V gene: TRBV28
CDR3 length: 15
D gene: NA
clone size: NA

CDR3 DNA: TGTGCCAGTAGTCCCTATGACAGGGTCAATCAGCCCCAGCATTTT
CDR3 protein: CASSPYDRVNQPQHF
J gene: TRBJ1-5
V gene: TRBV19
CDR3 length: 15
D gene: TRBD1
clone size: NA

CDR3 DNA: TGCGCCAGCAGGTCGGGACAGGGAGGCGAAAAACTGTTTTTT
CDR3 protein: CASRSGQGGEKLFF
J gene: TRBJ1-4
V gene: TRBV4-1
CDR3 length: 14
D gene: TRBD1
clone size: NA

CDR3 DNA: TGTGCCTGGACCCAGGGACTAGCGGGGGCCCTTTGGAATGAGCAGTTCTTC
CDR3 protein: CAWTQGLAGALWNEQFF
J gene: TRBJ2-1
V gene: TRBV30
CDR3 length: 17
D gene: TRBD2
clone size: NA

CDR3 DNA: TGCGCCAGCAGCTTGGAAGGCAGGGGGCATGAAAAACTGTTTTTT
CDR3 protein: CASSLEGRGHEKLFF
J gene: TRBJ1-4
V gene: TRBV5-1
CDR3 length: 15
D gene: TRBD1
clone size: NA

CDR3 DNA: TGTGCCAGGCTAGGGTTTGCAGCCACCTCGGGGACTGAAGCTTTCTTT
CDR3 protein: CARLGFAATSGTEAFF
J gene: TRBJ1-1
V gene: TRBV19
CDR3 length: 16
D gene: NA
clone size: NA

CDR3 DNA: TGTGCTAGCGGTAGACAGGACAATCAGCCCCAGCATTTT
CDR3 protein: CASGRQDNQPQHF
J gene: TRBJ1-5
V gene: TRBV12-5
CDR3 length: 13
D gene: NA
clone size: NA

CDR3 DNA: TGTGCCAGCAGCTTAGGGGCAGGGGGCGGCTATGGCTACACCTTC
CDR3 protein: CASSLGAGGGYGYTF
J gene: TRBJ1-2
V gene: TRBV7-2
CDR3 length: 15
D gene: TRBD1
clone size: NA

CDR3 DNA: TGTGCCAGCAGCTTGGTGGAGGTGAAAAGGGATGGCTACACCTTC
CDR3 protein: CASSLVEVKRDGYTF
J gene: TRBJ1-2
V gene: TRBV5-6
CDR3 length: 15
D gene: NA
clone size: once

CDR3 DNA: TGTGCCAGCAGCTTAGATAGCGGGTGGCGGGGGTCCTACAATGAGCAGTTCTTC
CDR3 protein: CASSLDSGWRGSYNEQFF
J gene: TRBJ2-1
V gene: TRBV11-2
CDR3 length: 18
D gene: TRBD2
clone size: NA

CDR3 DNA: TGTGCCAGCAGCCTCTGGGGACAGTTAAACATTCAGTACTTC
CDR3 protein: CASSLWGQLNIQYF
J gene: TRBJ2-4
V gene: TRBV5-4
CDR3 length: 14
D gene: TRBD1
clone size: NA

CDR3 DNA: TGTGCCAGTGGGAAAAACAGGGGCCCCAAGACTGGAAACACCATATATTTT
CDR3 protein: CASGKNRGPKTGNTIYF
J gene: TRBJ1-3
V gene: TRBV19
CDR3 length: 17
D gene: TRBD1
clone size: NA

CDR3 DNA: TGTGCCAGCAGCTTCACTAGCGGCGGAGGGTCAGATACGCAGTATTTT
CDR3 protein: CASSFTSGGGSDTQYF
J gene: TRBJ2-3
V gene: TRBV7-2
CDR3 length: 16
D gene: TRBD2
clone size: NA

CDR3 DNA: TGTGCCAGCACCGCCGGGACTCATAATTCACCCCTCCACTTT
CDR3 protein: CASTAGTHNSPLHF
J gene: TRBJ1-6
V gene: TRBV6-5
CDR3 length: 14
D gene: NA
clone size: NA

CDR3 DNA: TGTGCCAGCAGATTTGGAGTAGGTGGAAACACCATATATTTT
CDR3 protein: CASRFGVGGNTIYF
J gene: TRBJ1-3
V gene: TRBV28
CDR3 length: 14
D gene: NA
clone size: NA

CDR3 DNA: TGTGCCAGCAGCCCATCGGCACGGGCTGAAGCTTTCTTT
CDR3 protein: CASSPSARAEAFF
J gene: TRBJ1-1
V gene: TRBV7-2
CDR3 length: 13
D gene: NA
clone size: NA

CDR3 DNA: TGTGCCAGCAGCTTGGACCCGGGGAACACTGAAGCTTTCTTT
CDR3 protein: CASSLDPGNTEAFF
J gene: TRBJ1-1
V gene: TRBV5-4
CDR3 length: 14
D gene: NA
clone size: NA

CDR3 DNA: TGCGCCAGCAGCCGCCGGGACAGACCCTTTGGTGGCTACACCTTC
CDR3 protein: CASSRRDRPFGGYTF
J gene: TRBJ1-2
V gene: TRBV4-3
CDR3 length: 15
D gene: TRBD1
clone size: NA

CDR3 DNA: TGTGCCAGCTCACCGGACAGGGGGCCCACTGAAGCTTTCTTT
CDR3 protein: CASSPDRGPTEAFF
J gene: TRBJ1-1
V gene: TRBV18
CDR3 length: 14
D gene: TRBD1
clone size: few

CDR3 DNA: TGTGCCAGCAGGCGGGGGGCCGGTAGAGATACGCAGTATTTT
CDR3 protein: CASRRGAGRDTQYF
J gene: TRBJ2-3
V gene: TRBV27
CDR3 length: 14
D gene: TRBD2
clone size: NA

CDR3 DNA: TGTGCCAGCAGCTTGGAGCAGGGGATCGCCTCAATCTATGGCTACACCTTC
CDR3 protein: CASSLEQGIASIYGYTF
J gene: TRBJ1-2
V gene: TRBV11-2
CDR3 length: 17
D gene: NA
clone size: NA

CDR3 DNA: TGCAGCGCCGACTGGAGACAGGGAGGTGATGAGCAGTTCTTC
CDR3 protein: CSADWRQGGDEQFF
J gene: TRBJ2-1
V gene: TRBV29-1
CDR3 length: 14
D gene: NA
clone size: once

CDR3 DNA: TGTGCCATCAGTGAGTCGGCCCTGACACCCCTCCACTTT
CDR3 protein: CAISESALTPLHF
J gene: TRBJ1-6
V gene: TRBV10-3
CDR3 length: 13
D gene: NA
clone size: NA

CDR3 DNA: TGTGCCATCAGTGATTGGCAGGGGGGCACCGGGGAGCTGTTTTTT
CDR3 protein: CAISDWQGGTGELFF
J gene: TRBJ2-2
V gene: TRBV10-3
CDR3 length: 15
D gene: NA
clone size: NA

CDR3 DNA: TGCGCCAGCAGCCAAAAACAGGGTGAGAACTACGAGCAGTACTTC
CDR3 protein: CASSQKQGENYEQYF
J gene: TRBJ2-7
V gene: TRBV5-1
CDR3 length: 15
D gene: NA
clone size: NA

CDR3 DNA: TGCGCCAGCAGCCCTGGGCAGATATACAATGAGCAGTTCTTC
CDR3 protein: CASSPGQIYNEQFF
J gene: TRBJ2-1
V gene: TRBV5-1
CDR3 length: 14
D gene: NA
clone size: NA

CDR3 DNA: TGTGCCAGCAGTGGACAAAAAGACAGGGGGCTAGGTGGCTACACCTTC
CDR3 protein: CASSGQKDRGLGGYTF
J gene: TRBJ1-2
V gene: TRBV6-1
CDR3 length: 16
D gene: TRBD1
clone size: NA

CDR3 DNA: TGTGCCAGCGGGGTGGGGACTAGCACAGATACGCAGTATTTT
CDR3 protein: CASGVGTSTDTQYF
J gene: TRBJ2-3
V gene: TRBV7-8
CDR3 length: 14
D gene: NA
clone size: NA

CDR3 DNA: TGTGCCAGCAGTGTACAGCACCAAGAGACCCAGTACTTC
CDR3 protein: CASSVQHQETQYF
J gene: TRBJ2-5
V gene: TRBV6-4
CDR3 length: 13
D gene: NA
clone size: NA

CDR3 DNA: TGTGCCACCAGATCACGGTGGGGGGGCGGCCTTGGGGCTAATGAAAAACTGTTTTTT
CDR3 protein: CATRSRWGGGLGANEKLFF
J gene: TRBJ1-4
V gene: TRBV15
CDR3 length: 19
D gene: NA
clone size: NA

CDR3 DNA: TGTGCCAGCAGCTTGGGTCCAGGTTCCACTGAAGCTTTCTTT
CDR3 protein: CASSLGPGSTEAFF
J gene: TRBJ1-1
V gene: TRBV5-5
CDR3 length: 14
D gene: NA
clone size: NA

CDR3 DNA: TGTGCCAGCAGTTCAGGCAGGCCCTATGACAAAAACATTCAGTACTTC
CDR3 protein: CASSSGRPYDKNIQYF
J gene: TRBJ2-4
V gene: TRBV6-5
CDR3 length: 16
D gene: NA
clone size: NA

CDR3 DNA: TGTGCCAGTAGTAATCTGACAGGCAATCAGCCCCAGCATTTT
CDR3 protein: CASSNLTGNQPQHF
J gene: TRBJ1-5
V gene: TRBV19
CDR3 length: 14
D gene: NA
clone size: NA

CDR3 DNA: TGTGCCAGCAGCTTAGCCCCCATGAGCTATGGCTACACCTTC
CDR3 protein: CASSLAPMSYGYTF
J gene: TRBJ1-2
V gene: TRBV11-2
CDR3 length: 14
D gene: NA
clone size: NA

CDR3 DNA: TGCGCCAGCAGCTTGGCGGGACAGGGGGTCTCCTACGAGCAGTACTTC
CDR3 protein: CASSLAGQGVSYEQYF
J gene: TRBJ2-7
V gene: TRBV5-1
CDR3 length: 16
D gene: TRBD1
clone size: NA

CDR3 DNA: TGCAGCGTCGACGGACAGTATGGCTACACCTTC
CDR3 protein: CSVDGQYGYTF
J gene: TRBJ1-2
V gene: TRBV29-1
CDR3 length: 11
D gene: NA
clone size: NA